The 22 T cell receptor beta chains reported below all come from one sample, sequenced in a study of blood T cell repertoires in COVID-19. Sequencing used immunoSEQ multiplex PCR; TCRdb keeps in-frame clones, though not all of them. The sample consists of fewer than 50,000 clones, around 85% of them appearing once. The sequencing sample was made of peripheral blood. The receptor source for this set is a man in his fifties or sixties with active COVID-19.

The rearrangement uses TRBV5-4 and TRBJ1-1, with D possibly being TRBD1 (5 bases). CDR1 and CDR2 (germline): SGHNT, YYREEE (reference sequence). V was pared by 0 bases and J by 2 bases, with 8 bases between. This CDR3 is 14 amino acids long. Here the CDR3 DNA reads TGTGCCAGCAGCTTGGACAGGAGAAACACTGAAGCTTTCTTT. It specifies CASSLDRRNTEAFF.

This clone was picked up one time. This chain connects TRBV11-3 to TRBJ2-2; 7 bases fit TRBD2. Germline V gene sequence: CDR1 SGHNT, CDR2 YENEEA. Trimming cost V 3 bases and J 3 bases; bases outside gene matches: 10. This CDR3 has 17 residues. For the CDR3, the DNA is TGTGCCAGCAGCTTTGGTCAGGGCGCGGGAGACACCGGGGAGCTGTTTTTT. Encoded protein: CASSFGQGAGDTGELFF.

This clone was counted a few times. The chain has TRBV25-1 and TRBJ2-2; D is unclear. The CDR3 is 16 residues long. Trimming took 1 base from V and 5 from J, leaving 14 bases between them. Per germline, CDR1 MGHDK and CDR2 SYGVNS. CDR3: CASSESTFMKTGELFF. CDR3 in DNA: TGTGCCAGCAGTGAATCCACTTTCATGAAGACCGGGGAGCTGTTTTTT.

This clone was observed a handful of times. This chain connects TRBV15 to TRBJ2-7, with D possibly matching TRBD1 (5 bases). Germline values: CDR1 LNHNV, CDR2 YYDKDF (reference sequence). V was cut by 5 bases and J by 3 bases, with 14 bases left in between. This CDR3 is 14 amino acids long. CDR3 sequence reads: CATSPQLDSYEQYF. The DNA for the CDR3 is TGTGCCACCAGCCCCCAATTAGACAGCTACGAGCAGTACTTC.

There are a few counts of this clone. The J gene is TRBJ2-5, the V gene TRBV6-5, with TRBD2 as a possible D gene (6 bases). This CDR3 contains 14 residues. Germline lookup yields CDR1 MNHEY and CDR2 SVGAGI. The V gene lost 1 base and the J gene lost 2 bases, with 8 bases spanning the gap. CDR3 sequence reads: CASSYFAGQETQYF. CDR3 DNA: TGTGCCAGCAGTTACTTTGCGGGGCAAGAGACCCAGTACTTC.

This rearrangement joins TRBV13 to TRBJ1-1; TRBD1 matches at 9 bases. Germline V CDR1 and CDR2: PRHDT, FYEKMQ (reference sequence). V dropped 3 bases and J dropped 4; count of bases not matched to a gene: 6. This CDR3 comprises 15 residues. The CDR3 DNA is TGTGCCAGCAGCTTTTTCCCGGACAGGGGCACTGAAGCTTTCTTT. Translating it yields CASSFFPDRGTEAFF.

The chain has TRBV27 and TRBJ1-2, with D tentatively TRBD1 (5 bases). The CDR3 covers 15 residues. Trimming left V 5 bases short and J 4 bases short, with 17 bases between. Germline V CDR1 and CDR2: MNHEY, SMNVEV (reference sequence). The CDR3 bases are TGTGCCAGCAGTGAGTCGACGGGGGTCCTCTATGGCTACACCTTC. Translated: CASSESTGVLYGYTF.

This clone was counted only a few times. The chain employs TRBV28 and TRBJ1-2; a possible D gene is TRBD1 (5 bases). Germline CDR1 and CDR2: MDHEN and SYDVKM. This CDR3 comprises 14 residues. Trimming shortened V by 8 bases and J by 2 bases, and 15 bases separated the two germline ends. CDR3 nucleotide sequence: TGTGCCAGCGCTTGGGGGGGGACGAACTATGGCTACACCTTC. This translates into CASAWGGTNYGYTF.

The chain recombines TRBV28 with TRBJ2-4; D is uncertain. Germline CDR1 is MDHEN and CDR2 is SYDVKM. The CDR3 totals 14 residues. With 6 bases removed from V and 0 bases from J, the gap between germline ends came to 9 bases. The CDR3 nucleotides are TGTGCCAGCAGAACAGTGTCAGCCAAAAACATTCAGTACTTC. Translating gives CASRTVSAKNIQYF.

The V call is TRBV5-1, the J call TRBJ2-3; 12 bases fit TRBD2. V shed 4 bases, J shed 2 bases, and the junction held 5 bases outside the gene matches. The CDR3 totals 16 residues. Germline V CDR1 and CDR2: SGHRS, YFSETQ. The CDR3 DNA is TGCGCCAGCAGCCTAACTAGCGGGGGGTTCACAGATACGCAGTATTTT. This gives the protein CASSLTSGGFTDTQYF.

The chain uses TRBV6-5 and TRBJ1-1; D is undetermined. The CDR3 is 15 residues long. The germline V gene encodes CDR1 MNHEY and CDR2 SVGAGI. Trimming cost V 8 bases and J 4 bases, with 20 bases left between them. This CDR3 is CASLMRAKMSTEAFF. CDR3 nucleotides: TGTGCCAGCCTTATGAGGGCGAAGATGAGCACTGAAGCTTTCTTT.

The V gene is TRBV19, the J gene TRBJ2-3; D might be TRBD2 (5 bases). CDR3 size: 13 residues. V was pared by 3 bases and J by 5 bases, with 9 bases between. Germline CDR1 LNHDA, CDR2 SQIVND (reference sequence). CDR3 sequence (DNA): TGTGCCAGTAGTATTCGGACTCAAGATACGCAGTATTTT. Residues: CASSIRTQDTQYF.

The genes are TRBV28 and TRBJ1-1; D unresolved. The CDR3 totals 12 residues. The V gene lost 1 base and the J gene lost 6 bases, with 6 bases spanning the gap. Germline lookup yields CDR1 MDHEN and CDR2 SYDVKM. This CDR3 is CASSLFRAEAFF. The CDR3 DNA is TGTGCCAGCAGTTTATTCCGAGCTGAAGCTTTCTTT.

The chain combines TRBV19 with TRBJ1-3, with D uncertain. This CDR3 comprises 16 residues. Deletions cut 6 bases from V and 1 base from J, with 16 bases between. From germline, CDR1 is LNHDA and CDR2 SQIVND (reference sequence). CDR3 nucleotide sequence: TGTGCCAGTAGATCGGAAGGGAGTATTTCTGGAAACACCATATATTTT. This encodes CASRSEGSISGNTIYF.

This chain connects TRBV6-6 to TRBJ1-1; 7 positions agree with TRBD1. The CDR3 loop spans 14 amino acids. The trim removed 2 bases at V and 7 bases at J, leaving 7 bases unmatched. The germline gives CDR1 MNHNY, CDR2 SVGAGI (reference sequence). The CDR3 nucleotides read TGTGCCAGCAGTTACGCCCGGGACAGTGTTGAAGCTTTCTTT. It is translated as CASSYARDSVEAFF.

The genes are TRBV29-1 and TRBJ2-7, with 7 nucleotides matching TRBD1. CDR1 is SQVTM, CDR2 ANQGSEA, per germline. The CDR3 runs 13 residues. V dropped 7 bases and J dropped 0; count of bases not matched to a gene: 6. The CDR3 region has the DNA TGCAGCGCTCGACAGGGAAGCTCCTACGAGCAGTACTTC. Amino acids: CSARQGSSYEQYF.

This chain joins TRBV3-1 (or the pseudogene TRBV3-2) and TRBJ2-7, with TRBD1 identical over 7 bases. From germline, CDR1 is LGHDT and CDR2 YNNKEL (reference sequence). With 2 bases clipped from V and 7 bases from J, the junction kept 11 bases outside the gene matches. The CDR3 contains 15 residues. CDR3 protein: CASSQNRGGRGEQYF. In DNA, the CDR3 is TGTGCCAGCAGCCAAAACAGGGGTGGGCGTGGGGAGCAGTACTTC.

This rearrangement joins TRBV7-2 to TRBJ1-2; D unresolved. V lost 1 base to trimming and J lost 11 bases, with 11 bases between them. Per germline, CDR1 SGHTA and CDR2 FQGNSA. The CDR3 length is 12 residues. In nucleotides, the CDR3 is TGTGCCAGCAGCTTAGGTTACGTCGGTTACACCTTC. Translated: CASSLGYVGYTF.

The CDR3 spells CASSLAGSDTQYF. The CDR3 nucleotides are TGTGCCAGCAGCTTAGCGGGATCCGATACGCAGTATTTT. V and J are TRBV11-2 and TRBJ2-3; D is perhaps TRBD2 (5 bases). V was clipped by 1 base and J by 6 bases, with 8 bases between them. Germline V gene sequence: CDR1 SGHAT, CDR2 FQNNGV. CDR3 length equals 13 residues.

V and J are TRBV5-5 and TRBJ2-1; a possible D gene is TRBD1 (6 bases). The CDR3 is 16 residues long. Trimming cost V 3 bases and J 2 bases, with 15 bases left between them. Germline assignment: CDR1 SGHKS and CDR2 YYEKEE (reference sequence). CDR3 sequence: CASSWQGQPTYNEQFF. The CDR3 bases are TGTGCCAGCAGCTGGCAAGGACAGCCTACCTACAATGAGCAGTTCTTC.

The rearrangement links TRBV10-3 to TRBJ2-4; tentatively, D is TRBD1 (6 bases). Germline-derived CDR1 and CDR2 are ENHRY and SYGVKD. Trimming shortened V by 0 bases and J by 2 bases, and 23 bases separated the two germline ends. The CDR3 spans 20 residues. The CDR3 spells CAISESGPTGRLGSKNIQYF. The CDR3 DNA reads TGTGCCATCAGTGAGTCTGGGCCAACAGGGCGCCTCGGTTCCAAAAACATTCAGTACTTC.

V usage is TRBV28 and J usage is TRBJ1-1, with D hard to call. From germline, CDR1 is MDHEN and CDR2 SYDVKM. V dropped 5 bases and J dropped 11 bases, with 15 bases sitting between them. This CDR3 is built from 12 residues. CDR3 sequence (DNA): TGTGCCAGCAGTCCCCGGGAACCCGGGGCTTTCTTT. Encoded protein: CASSPREPGAFF.